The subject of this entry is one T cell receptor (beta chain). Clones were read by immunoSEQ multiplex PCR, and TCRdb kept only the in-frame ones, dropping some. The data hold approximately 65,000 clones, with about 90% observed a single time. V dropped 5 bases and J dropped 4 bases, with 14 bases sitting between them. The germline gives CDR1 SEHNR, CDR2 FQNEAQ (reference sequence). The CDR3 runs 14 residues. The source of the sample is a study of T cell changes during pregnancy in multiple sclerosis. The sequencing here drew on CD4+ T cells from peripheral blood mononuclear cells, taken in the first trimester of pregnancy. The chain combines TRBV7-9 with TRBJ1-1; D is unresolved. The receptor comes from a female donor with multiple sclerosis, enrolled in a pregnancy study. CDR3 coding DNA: TGTGCCAGCAGCGAATTAGTCTACTTCACTGAAGCTTTCTTT. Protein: CASSELVYFTEAFF.